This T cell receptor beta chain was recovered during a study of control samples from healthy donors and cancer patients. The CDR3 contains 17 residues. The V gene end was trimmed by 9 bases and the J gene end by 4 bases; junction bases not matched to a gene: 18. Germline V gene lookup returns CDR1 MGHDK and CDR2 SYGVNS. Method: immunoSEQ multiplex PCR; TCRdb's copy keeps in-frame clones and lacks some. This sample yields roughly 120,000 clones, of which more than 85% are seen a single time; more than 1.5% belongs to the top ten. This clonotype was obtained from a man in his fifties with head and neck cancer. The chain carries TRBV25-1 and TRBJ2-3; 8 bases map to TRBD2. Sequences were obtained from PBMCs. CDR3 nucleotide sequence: TGTGCCAGGCTCAAGTGGGTTTTGCGGGGGGCCCCAGATACGCAGTATTTT. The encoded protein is CARLKWVLRGAPDTQYF.